This T cell receptor (beta chain) emerged from a study of T cell responses to AZD1222 COVID-19 vaccine. On the study more broadly: Both about-4-week and about-12-week second-dose recipients were combined.

Concerning this clone itself: What it binds is unknown.

CDR1 is SGDLS, CDR2 YYNGEE, per germline. This CDR3 contains 15 residues. V was cut by 4 bases and J by 3 bases, with 16 bases left in between. This table comes from immunoSEQ multiplex PCR, and its TCRdb copy is limited to in-frame clones, with some not included. The sample carries 90,000 to 120,000 clones, 92% recorded once. The study, taken as a whole, reports: Seropositive status at baseline applied to only five or six AZD1222 recipients. White British ancestry dominated among donors, who included more females, and clonal diversity was possibly underestimated. Spike-wide vaccine-associated CD4 TCRs dominated at 160-218 and 743-854.

This specimen consisted of peripheral blood, obtained on day 0 of AZD1222 vaccination. The sequence came from an adult in good health. V usage is TRBV9 and J usage is TRBJ1-2; TRBD1 might be the D (6 bases). The CDR3 sequence: CASSPPVGGHYGYTF. The CDR3 coding sequence is TGTGCCAGCAGCCCCCCCGTGGGGGGCCACTATGGCTACACCTTC.